This entry concerns a single TCR beta chain. The sample is drawn from a study of blood T cell repertoires in COVID-19. Study-wide background: PBMCs, B-cell-depleted T cells, or T cells provided the cDNA or gDNA that made up the material.

Participant ages covered roughly 18 to 89 years across 24 US areas. Allocation to cohorts depended on clinical history reported by the participants. Source study methods: Estimates of nucleated cell counts were drawn from the amplification of reference gene primers. Profiling relied on immunoSEQ multiplex PCR, and the TCRdb table lists in-frame clones only, not all of them. V and J calls and clone size come straight from that table; D and trimming were deduced from the DNA. The table shows some 320,000 clones, with around 92% occurring only once. Material for sequencing was PBMCs or T cells enriched from blood (not recorded which). The source of this sequence is a woman between 45 and 60 years old who had been exposed to COVID-19.

CDR3 region: CASSLAAPLTPEKLFF. The CDR3 nucleotides read TGTGCCAGCAGTCTTGCGGCCCCATTGACTCCTGAAAAACTGTTTTTT. The chain has TRBV28 and TRBJ1-4; D unclear. This CDR3 contains 16 residues. The V gene's germline CDR1 is MDHEN and CDR2 SYDVKM. V lost 5 bases to trimming and J lost 7 bases, with 20 bases between them.